This T cell receptor (beta chain) was recovered during a study of T cell repertoires in cytomegalovirus infection. Germline values: CDR1 SGHTA, CDR2 FQGTGA. The V gene lost 6 bases and the J gene lost 0 bases, with 14 bases spanning the gap. CDR3 length equals 15 residues. Study-level results: Ex vivo, HLA-C-restricted CMV-specific TCR beta clonotypes prevailed over the rest of the response.

MiXCR, applied by TCRdb to the reads, yields one record per CDR3 protein. The sample lists about 130,000 distinct CDR3 sequences, roughly a quarter occurring once. This clonotype was seen ten or more times. The antigen is not known. Sequencing used PBMCs, sequenced either directly or after in vitro stimulation (not recorded which). The sequence was obtained from a human donor in good health (CMV status not recorded). Some clones in this sample may be carry-over from other donors' samples. The gene calls are TRBV7-3 and TRBJ1-1; tentatively, D is TRBD1 (5 bases). The CDR3 nucleotides read TGTGCCAGCAGGCCTCCCGGGACGGTGAACACTGAAGCTTTCTTT. This codes for CASRPPGTVNTEAFF.